This T cell receptor (beta chain) was sequenced in a study of radiation and T cells in renal cell carcinoma. Assay: immunoSEQ multiplex PCR; the TCRdb copy retains only in-frame clones and omits some. The sample carries around 170,000 clones, roughly nine tenths recorded once. Time point meaning: blood 4 weeks post-SBRT, at nephrectomy. The treatment denotes: 15 Gy SBRT to primary tumor, nephrectomy 4 weeks later. Material: blood, obtained from a patient whose treatment included radiotherapy and nephrectomy. The TCR originated in a woman aged 50 to 60 with renal cell carcinoma.

The CDR3 DNA reads TGTGCCAGCTCGGACAGGACGAACACCGGGGAGCTGTTTTTT. It is translated as CASSDRTNTGELFF. The chain carries TRBV25-1 and TRBJ2-2, with 7 bases identical to TRBD1. J gave up 0 bases and V 8 bases, and 3 bases lay outside the gene matches. CDR1 and CDR2 from the germline V gene are MGHDK and SYGVNS. The CDR3 totals 14 residues.